A selection of T cell receptor beta chains follows, all from one sample in a study of human CD4 T cells and Enterobacteriaceae. The repertoire was sequenced with immunoSEQ multiplex PCR; TCRdb's copy has only in-frame clones and lacks some. The top ten clones hold 1.7% of a sample with about 29,000 clones, approximately 82% of them seen once. The sequencing input was memory CD4+ T cells from blood. Receptors were obtained from a human donor in good health. Both conserved end residues are part of each CDR3. A D gene is named only where the DNA matches it firmly. Size is stated for part of the rows, as once, few or many counts, or as a class when the clone is expanded.

j_gene	v_gene	abundance	d_gene	CDR3nt	CDR3aa
TRBJ2-2	TRBV28	-	-	TGTGCCAGCAGGGGGCTAGGGGGGACCGGGGAGCTGTTTTTT	CASRGLGGTGELFF
TRBJ2-5	TRBV5-1	-	-	TGCGCCAGCAGCTTGAGCGGTGAAAGGGGGACCCAGTACTTC	CASSLSGERGTQYF
TRBJ2-1	TRBV5-1	-	-	TGCGCCAGCAGCTTTACAGGGTTCGGGCAGTTCTTC	CASSFTGFGQFF
TRBJ1-4	TRBV28	-	-	TGTGCCAGCAGCCTTACTGCCCCCCCAGGGAATGAAAAACTGTTTTTT	CASSLTAPPGNEKLFF
TRBJ1-2	TRBV2	once	-	TGTGCCAGCAGTGTAGGTCCAGACCCAAACTATGGCTACACCTTC	CASSVGPDPNYGYTF
TRBJ2-1	TRBV19	-	TRBD2	TGTGCCAGTAGTATTAGCGGGAGGGCCTCCAATGAGCAGTTCTTC	CASSISGRASNEQFF
TRBJ1-2	TRBV5-6	-	-	TGTGCCAGCAGCCCCGGGACTTATGGCTACACCTTC	CASSPGTYGYTF
TRBJ2-3	TRBV7-2	once	TRBD1	TGTGCCAGCAGCAAGTTCAGGGGGTGGGGAGATACGCAGTATTTT	CASSKFRGWGDTQYF
TRBJ2-1	TRBV20-1	-	-	TGCAGTGCCTATTTGAATGAGCAGTTCTTC	CSAYLNEQFF
TRBJ2-7	TRBV28	-	TRBD1	TGTGCCAGCAGTCGAGGGGGCGCGGTGACCGAGCAGTACTTC	CASSRGGAVTEQYF
TRBJ2-5	TRBV10-2	-	TRBD2	TGCGCCAGCAGTGATGTAAGCGGGGAGTACCAAGAGACCCAGTACTTC	CASSDVSGEYQETQYF
TRBJ2-7	TRBV7-2	few	TRBD2	TGTGCCAGCAGCCCGCTTGGACTAGCTCAGTACGAGCAGTACTTC	CASSPLGLAQYEQYF
TRBJ1-1	TRBV5-5	once	-	TGTGCCAGCAGCTTGGCCCCGAACACTGAAGCTTTCTTT	CASSLAPNTEAFF
TRBJ1-4	TRBV5-1	-	TRBD1	TGCGCCAGCAGCTTGGCGGGACAGGGGGAAAAACTGTTTTTT	CASSLAGQGEKLFF
TRBJ1-1	TRBV7-9	-	TRBD1	TGTGCCAGCAGCTTAGTTCTGACAGGGAGCACTGAAGCTTTCTTT	CASSLVLTGSTEAFF
TRBJ2-7	TRBV5-4	-	TRBD1	TGTGCCAGCAGCTGGGGGGGACAGGGTGACTACGAGCAGTACTTC	CASSWGGQGDYEQYF
TRBJ2-4	TRBV27	-	-	TGTGCCAGCAGTTTTTCAGAAGCCAAAAACATTCAGTACTTC	CASSFSEAKNIQYF
TRBJ2-1	TRBV10-3	-	TRBD2	TGTGCCATCAGTGAGTGGACTAGCGGGAGTGGTGATGAGCAGTTCTTC	CAISEWTSGSGDEQFF
TRBJ2-7	TRBV9	-	-	TGTGCCAGCAGCCCCCGACCGTACTCCTACGAGCAGTACTTC	CASSPRPYSYEQYF
TRBJ2-3	TRBV6-5	-	TRBD1	TGTGCCAGCAGAAGACAGGGGTCAATCGATACGCAGTATTTT	CASRRQGSIDTQYF
TRBJ1-2	TRBV2	once	-	TGTGCCAGCAGTAGCGACCCGGTGGGGGGCTACACCTTC	CASSSDPVGGYTF
TRBJ1-4	TRBV30	once	TRBD1	TGTGCCTGGAGTGTACTTTTTGACAGGGGGCGCGAAAAACTGTTTTTT	CAWSVLFDRGREKLFF
TRBJ1-3	TRBV6-5	-	-	TGTGCCAGCAGTACTACTGGGGCCTCTGGAAACACCATATATTTT	CASSTTGASGNTIYF
TRBJ2-5	TRBV18	few	-	TGTGCCAGCTCACCACCGTCCCAGACGCAAGAGACCCAGTACTTC	CASSPPSQTQETQYF
TRBJ2-7	TRBV10-3	-	-	TGTGCCACACGGCGAATCAGGGATGGGGAAGGGGAGCAGTACTTC	CATRRIRDGEGEQYF
TRBJ1-2	TRBV5-1	-	-	TGCGCCAGCAGCTTGGGTTCAGGGGAGAACTATGGCTACACCTTC	CASSLGSGENYGYTF
TRBJ2-7	TRBV5-1	-	-	TGCGCCAGCAGCCAAACCGGAGAAGCTCGCTACGAGCAGTACTTC	CASSQTGEARYEQYF
TRBJ2-7	TRBV6-5	-	TRBD2	TGTGCCAGCAGTAAACTAGCGGGGGTCTACGAGCAGTACTTC	CASSKLAGVYEQYF
TRBJ2-5	TRBV28	-	TRBD2	TGTGCCAGCAGTTTTGCGGGAGGGACACAAGAGACCCAGTACTTC	CASSFAGGTQETQYF
TRBJ2-2	TRBV28	-	TRBD2	TGTGCCAGCAGTTCTTTTAGCGGGAGGGTGGCCGGGGAGCTGTTTTTT	CASSSFSGRVAGELFF